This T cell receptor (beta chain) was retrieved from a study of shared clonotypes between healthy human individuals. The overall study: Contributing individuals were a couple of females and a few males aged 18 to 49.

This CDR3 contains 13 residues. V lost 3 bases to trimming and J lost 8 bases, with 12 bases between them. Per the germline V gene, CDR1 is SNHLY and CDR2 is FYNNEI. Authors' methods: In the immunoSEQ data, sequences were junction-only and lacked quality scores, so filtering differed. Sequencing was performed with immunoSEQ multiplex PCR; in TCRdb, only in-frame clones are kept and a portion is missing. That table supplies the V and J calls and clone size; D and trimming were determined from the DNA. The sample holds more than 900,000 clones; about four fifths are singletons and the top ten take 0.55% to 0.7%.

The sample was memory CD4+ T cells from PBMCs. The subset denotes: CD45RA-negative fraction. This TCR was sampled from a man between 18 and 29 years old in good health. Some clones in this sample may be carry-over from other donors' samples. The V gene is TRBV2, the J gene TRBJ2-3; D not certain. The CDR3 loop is CASSDRGSGTQYF. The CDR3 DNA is TGTGCCAGCAGTGATCGAGGTTCAGGTACGCAGTATTTT.